These 16 T cell receptor beta chains came from one sample sequenced in a study of control samples from healthy donors and cancer patients. Some clones are missing from TCRdb's copy, which holds only in-frame ones; the method was immunoSEQ multiplex PCR. The sample records roughly 180,000 clones, around 92% being singletons. The sequencing sample was made of blood. The receptors stem from a woman aged 40 to 55 in good health.

The genes are TRBV5-4 and TRBJ1-1; 9 bases match TRBD1. The CDR3 sequence is 13 residues long. Trimming at V came to 3 bases and at J to 5 bases, leaving 2 bases not matched to a gene. Germline CDR1 reads SGHNT; CDR2 reads YYREEE (reference sequence). CDR3 nucleotide sequence: TGTGCCAGCAGCTCCGGACAGGGGACTGAAGCTTTCTTT. Residues: CASSSGQGTEAFF.

The gene calls are TRBV6-2 or TRBV6-3 and TRBJ1-3; D remains ambiguous. There are 15 residues in the CDR3. Germline CDR1 MNHEY, CDR2 SVGEGT. Trimming removed 2 bases at V and 2 bases at J, with 10 bases between. The CDR3 DNA reads TGTGCCAGCAGTTACGGTTTCGAAGCTGGAAACACCATATATTTT. Translation gives CASSYGFEAGNTIYF.

This clone has only one observation. The chain recombines TRBV10-3 with TRBJ2-2, with D maybe TRBD1 (6 bases). The germline V and J ends were trimmed by 6 bases and 4 bases, with 18 bases remaining between them. The CDR3 consists of 16 residues. Germline lookup yields CDR1 ENHRY and CDR2 SYGVKD. CDR3 protein: CAIREYRDDGTGELFF. Here the CDR3 DNA reads TGTGCCATCAGGGAATACAGGGACGACGGCACCGGGGAGCTGTTTTTT.

The V and J genes are TRBV3-1 (or the pseudogene TRBV3-2) and TRBJ1-1; D perhaps matches TRBD1 (5 bases). Looked up from germline, CDR1 is LGHDT and CDR2 is YNNKEL (reference sequence). CDR3 length: 15 residues. The germline V and J ends were trimmed by 2 bases and 1 base, with 11 bases remaining between them. Here the CDR3 DNA reads TGTGCCAGCAGCCAAAGACAGACCCAGAACACTGAAGCTTTCTTT. It specifies CASSQRQTQNTEAFF.

The chain uses TRBV6-5 and TRBJ1-1; no clear D. The germline V and J ends were trimmed by 6 bases and 4 bases, with 15 bases remaining between them. Germline lookup yields CDR1 MNHEY and CDR2 SVGAGI. The CDR3 is 14 residues long. CDR3 bases: TGTGCCAGCAGGTGGGAGGGTGAAACCACTGAAGCTTTCTTT. Translated: CASRWEGETTEAFF.

V gene TRBV18 combines with J gene TRBJ1-1; unclear D gene. V was pared by 5 bases and J by 1 base, with 8 bases between. This CDR3 has 13 amino acids. CDR1 and CDR2 from the germline V gene are KGHSH and LQKENI. The CDR3 region is CASSAQENTEAFF. In DNA form, the CDR3 reads TGTGCCAGCTCAGCCCAGGAGAACACTGAAGCTTTCTTT.

This chain joins TRBV6-5 and TRBJ1-2, with 7 bases matching TRBD1. This CDR3 has 13 residues. V was pared by 6 bases and J by 3 bases, with 4 bases of the junction left unmatched. Per germline, CDR1 MNHEY and CDR2 SVGAGI. This chain's CDR3 is CASSIGQDYGYTF. DNA for the CDR3: TGTGCCAGCAGCATAGGACAGGACTATGGCTACACCTTC.

The V gene is TRBV12-5, the J gene TRBJ1-4, with 7 nucleotides matching TRBD1. This CDR3 is 14 amino acids long. In germline, CDR1 is LGHNT, CDR2 FRNRAP. Trimming took 6 bases from V and 4 from J; bases not matched to a gene: 5. The CDR3 DNA follows: TGTGCTAGTGGGCACGGACAGGTTAATGAAAAACTGTTTTTT. This translates into CASGHGQVNEKLFF. Full variable domain (remainder filled in from reference TRBV12-5 and TRBJ1-4): DARVTQTPRHKVTEMGQEVTMRCQPILGHNTVFWYRQTMMQGLELLAYFRNRAPLDDSGMPKDRFSAEMPDATLATLKIQPSEPRDSAVYFCASGHGQVNEKLFFGSGTQLSVL.

This clone showed up just once. The chain joins TRBV18 to TRBJ1-6; possibly TRBD1 for D (6 bases). The CDR3 consists of 15 residues. Trimming cost V 3 bases and J 6 bases, with 12 bases left between them. Germline values: CDR1 KGHSH, CDR2 LQKENI. In DNA form, the CDR3 reads TGTGCCAGCTCACCTCCGGGACACCCTAATTCACCCCTCCACTTT. Its protein product is CASSPPGHPNSPLHF. The variable domain in full, completed from reference TRBV18 and TRBJ1-6, reads NAGVMQNPRHLVRRRGQEARLRCSPMKGHSHVYWYRQLPEEGLKFMVYLQKENIIDESGMPKERFSAEFPKEGPSILRIQQVVRGDSAAYFCASSPPGHPNSPLHFGNGTRLTVT.

The chain joins TRBV10-3 to TRBJ2-3; D tentatively fits TRBD1 or TRBD2 (7 bases each). V was clipped by 6 bases and J by 5 bases, with 18 bases between them. Germline loops: CDR1 ENHRY, CDR2 SYGVKD. CDR3 length: 15 amino acids. The CDR3 is CAIRGRGEGGDTQYF. DNA for the CDR3: TGTGCCATCAGGGGCAGGGGGGAGGGCGGAGATACGCAGTATTTT.

This chain uses TRBV6-6 with TRBJ1-1, with TRBD1 as a possible D gene (6 bases). Germline loops: CDR1 MNHNY, CDR2 SVGAGI (reference sequence). Trimming left V 5 bases short and J 0 bases short, with 25 bases between. There are 19 residues in the CDR3. The CDR3 loop reads CASSHLPPGEGGVNTEAFF. The DNA of the CDR3 is TGTGCCAGCAGTCATCTCCCTCCAGGGGAGGGAGGGGTGAACACTGAAGCTTTCTTT.

The chain recombines TRBV4-1 with TRBJ1-2; D not certain. The V and J ends lost 1 base and 4 bases respectively, with 16 bases between them. The CDR3 spans 16 residues. Germline V gene sequence: CDR1 MGHRA, CDR2 YSYEKL. The CDR3 region is CASSQARQLHTYGYTF. DNA of the CDR3: TGCGCCAGCAGCCAAGCCCGCCAGCTACACACCTATGGCTACACCTTC.

This sequence joins TRBV7-9 and TRBJ1-5; 7 bases match TRBD1. Per germline, CDR1 SEHNR and CDR2 FQNEAQ (reference sequence). J lost 8 bases, V lost 5 bases, and 6 bases had no gene match. The CDR3 consists of 13 residues. The CDR3 DNA is TGTGCCAGCAGCCCGCAGGGGGATGAGCCCCAGCATTTT. It specifies CASSPQGDEPQHF.

The chain carries TRBV4-1 and TRBJ1-2; 7 bases match TRBD1. Trimming at V came to 5 bases and at J to 1 base, leaving 13 bases not matched to a gene. The germline gives CDR1 MGHRA, CDR2 YSYEKL. The CDR3 contains 17 residues. The CDR3 region has the DNA TGCGCCAGCAGCACCCGCACAGGGGCGCTTGTTAACTATGGCTACACCTTC. This codes for CASSTRTGALVNYGYTF.

The chain links TRBV7-6 to TRBJ2-3; 8 nucleotides match TRBD2. CDR3 size: 19 residues. The germline gives CDR1 SGHVS, CDR2 FNYEAQ. J was trimmed by 0 bases and V by 5 bases; bases with no gene match: 16. CDR3 sequence reads: CASSLRVASSGASTDTQYF. In DNA form, the CDR3 reads TGTGCCAGCAGCCTCAGGGTAGCGAGTAGCGGGGCTAGCACAGATACGCAGTATTTT.

J is TRBJ2-1 and V is TRBV3-1 (or the pseudogene TRBV3-2); the match to TRBD2 covers 9 bases. The V gene end was trimmed by 1 base and the J gene end by 3 bases; junction bases not matched to a gene: 4. Germline V gene sequence: CDR1 LGHDT, CDR2 YNNKEL (reference sequence). CDR3 length equals 16 residues. CDR3 DNA sequence: TGTGCCAGCAGCCAAGGAGGCGGGGGGGTCTACAATGAGCAGTTCTTC. The encoded protein is CASSQGGGGVYNEQFF.